One and the same sample provided the 32 T cell receptor beta chains below, sequenced in a study of cytomegalovirus exposure and HLA in healthy donors. The PCR was carried out with 60 Vbeta primers and 13 Jbeta primers. Sequenced by immunoSEQ multiplex PCR; TCRdb stores in-frame clones only, minus some. The sample has over 150,000 clones, 65% to 90% seen once. The specimen sequenced was PBMCs. The receptors stem from a man aged 45-65 years in good health and CMV-seropositive.

The sample holds one count of this clone. The V and J genes are TRBV10-2 and TRBJ2-7; TRBD1 matches 7 bases. The CDR3 is 13 amino acids. Per germline, CDR1 WSHSY and CDR2 SAAADI. The trim removed 6 bases at V and 1 base at J, leaving 3 bases unmatched. CDR3 in DNA: TGCGCCAGCAGACGGACAGGTTCCTACGAGCAGTACTTC. Amino acid sequence: CASRRTGSYEQYF.

This clone was detected a few times. This chain links TRBV4-2 with TRBJ1-5, with TRBD1 as a possible D gene (6 bases). The CDR3 extends over 15 amino acids. CDR1 and CDR2 (germline): LGHNA, YNFKEQ. With 1 base removed from V and 5 bases from J, the gap between germline ends came to 12 bases. The CDR3: CASSQVPGAHQPQHF. The CDR3, as DNA: TGTGCCAGCAGCCAAGTTCCAGGGGCGCATCAGCCCCAGCATTTT.

Notes on this clone: Relative to the germline gene, one junction end is altered; a read error may explain this. This chain uses TRBV18 with TRBJ2-2; TRBD1 agrees at 7 bases. The CDR3 runs to 15 residues. Germline CDR1 reads KGHSH; CDR2 reads LQKENI. CDR3 residues: CASPPRQGNTGELFF. The CDR3, as DNA: TGTGCCAGCCCACCACGACAGGGAAACACCGGGGAGCTGTTTTTT.

This sequence joins TRBV6-5 and TRBJ2-1; a possible D gene is TRBD1 (6 bases). The CDR3 runs to 14 residues. Deletions cut 2 bases from V and 2 bases from J, with 7 bases between. Germline V CDR1 and CDR2: MNHEY, SVGAGI. CDR3 amino acids: CASSYGDTYNEQFF. For the CDR3, the DNA is TGTGCCAGCAGTTACGGGGACACCTACAATGAGCAGTTCTTC.

The chain joins TRBV4-3 to TRBJ2-3, with 14 bases aligning to TRBD2. With 0 bases clipped from V and 0 bases from J, the junction kept 5 bases outside the gene matches. The CDR3 has 19 amino acids. Germline V gene sequence: CDR1 LGHNA, CDR2 YSLEER. The CDR3 loop is CASSQDRLAGGRSTDTQYF. CDR3 coding DNA: TGCGCCAGCAGCCAAGATCGACTAGCGGGGGGGCGGAGCACAGATACGCAGTATTTT.

The chain combines TRBV5-4 with TRBJ2-7; 7 nucleotides match TRBD2. Losses at the gene ends were 0 bases for V and 7 bases for J; bases not matched to a gene: 10. CDR3 size: 15 residues. Per germline, CDR1 SGHNT and CDR2 YYREEE (reference sequence). The CDR3 coding sequence is TGTGCCAGCAGCTTGGGGCGGTTTGTGGGAGGGGAGCAGTACTTC. Translated: CASSLGRFVGGEQYF.

This clone turned up a few times. The rearrangement uses TRBV5-1 and TRBJ2-7; D remains ambiguous. Germline loops: CDR1 SGHRS, CDR2 YFSETQ. Trimming took 5 bases from V and 2 from J, leaving 17 bases between them. The CDR3 sequence is 15 residues long. CDR3 nucleotides: TGCGCCAGCAGACTGACTGCCCAAACCCCCTACGAGCAGTACTTC. Translating gives CASRLTAQTPYEQYF.

This chain links TRBV28 with TRBJ2-3, with D possibly TRBD2 on 6 matching bases. Germline values: CDR1 MDHEN, CDR2 SYDVKM. The V end lost 4 bases, the J end lost 1 base, and 12 bases lay between the germline ends. The CDR3 length is 15 residues. The CDR3 coding sequence is TGTGCCAGCAGTTCAGGGTGGGGGGGCACAGATACGCAGTATTTT. Its translation is CASSSGWGGTDTQYF.

CDR3 bases: TGTGCCATCAGTGAGTACGGACAGGGACCTGTCCCTGAAGCTTTCTTT. As protein: CAISEYGQGPVPEAFF. The chain combines TRBV10-3 with TRBJ1-1; 8 bases line up with TRBD1. The CDR3 is 16 residues long. The germline V gene encodes CDR1 ENHRY and CDR2 SYGVKD. Losses at the gene ends were 1 base for V and 6 bases for J; bases not matched to a gene: 10.

The table lists this clone with a count of one. CDR3 bases: TGTGCCAGCAGCCCAGCGGGGGGGAACACTGAAGCTTTCTTT. It yields the protein CASSPAGGNTEAFF. This rearrangement joins TRBV7-9 to TRBJ1-1; possible D gene TRBD1, 5 bases. V dropped 5 bases and J dropped 1 base, with 11 bases sitting between them. This CDR3 has 14 residues. Germline V lookup: CDR1 SEHNR, CDR2 FQNEAQ (reference sequence).

V usage is TRBV18 and J usage is TRBJ2-7; D might be TRBD1 (5 bases). This CDR3 spans 16 amino acids. CDR1 is KGHSH and CDR2 is LQKENI in the germline V gene. Trimming left V 0 bases short and J 0 bases short, with 12 bases between. The CDR3 spells CASSPPVQESSYEQYF. The CDR3 nucleotides are TGTGCCAGCTCACCACCGGTACAGGAAAGCTCCTACGAGCAGTACTTC.

The rearrangement links TRBV5-1 to TRBJ1-2; D gene uncertain. Germline loops: CDR1 SGHRS, CDR2 YFSETQ. With 7 bases removed from V and 3 bases from J, the gap between germline ends came to 22 bases. The CDR3 length is 16 residues. CDR3 protein: CASGPVSSAQYYGYTF. The CDR3 bases are TGCGCCAGCGGCCCAGTCAGCAGCGCCCAGTACTATGGCTACACCTTC.

The chain employs TRBV15 and TRBJ2-1; D call uncertain. This CDR3 has 13 amino acids. With 5 bases removed from V and 5 bases from J, the gap between germline ends came to 10 bases. Germline-derived CDR1 and CDR2 are LNHNV and YYDKDF (reference sequence). CDR3 sequence reads: CATSERLDNEQFF. CDR3 bases: TGTGCCACCAGCGAAAGACTCGACAATGAGCAGTTCTTC. Full variable domain (missing parts from reference TRBV15 and TRBJ2-1): DAMVIQNPRYQVTQFGKPVTLSCSQTLNHNVMYWYQQKSSQAPKLLFHYYDKDFNNEADTPDNFQSRRPNTSFCFLDIRSPGLGDTAMYLCATSERLDNEQFFGPGTRLTVL.

This sequence joins TRBV6-1 and TRBJ1-4; the D gene is possibly TRBD1 (5 bases). There are 14 residues in the CDR3. The ends were cut back, 6 bases at V and 3 bases at J, with 11 bases in the middle. CDR1 and CDR2 from the germline V gene are MNHNS and SASEGT. The CDR3 bases are TGTGCCAGCAGCCCGGGAGGGGCTAATGAAAAACTGTTTTTT. This encodes CASSPGGANEKLFF.

The gene calls are TRBV4-2 and TRBJ2-2; 13 bases match TRBD2. V shed 8 bases, J shed 2 bases, and the junction held 5 bases outside the gene matches. Per germline, CDR1 LGHNA and CDR2 YNFKEQ. The CDR3 extends over 16 amino acids. CDR3 bases: TGTGCCAGCCTCTGGACTAGCGGGGGAAACACCGGGGAGCTGTTTTTT. It codes for CASLWTSGGNTGELFF.

CDR3 coding DNA: TGTGCCAGCAGCTCCCAATCCGGGACAGAACACAATGAGCAGTTCTTC. It encodes CASSSQSGTEHNEQFF. The chain couples TRBV7-2 to TRBJ2-1; the match to TRBD1 covers 7 bases. Looked up from germline, CDR1 is SGHTA and CDR2 is FQGNSA. The V and J ends lost 4 bases and 5 bases, in that order; junction bases with no gene match: 11. The CDR3 extends over 16 amino acids.

The chain is built from TRBV19 and TRBJ1-5, with 8 bases that match TRBD1. This CDR3 spans 12 amino acids. Trimming removed 5 bases from V and 12 bases from J; junction bases left unmatched: 6. The germline CDR1 and CDR2 sequences are LNHDA and SQIVND (reference sequence). This CDR3 reads CASSFRDRYQHF. In nucleotides, the CDR3 is TGTGCCAGTAGTTTCCGGGACAGGTACCAGCATTTT.

The chain is built from TRBV10-3 and TRBJ2-7, with 9 positions matching TRBD2. Germline CDR1 reads ENHRY; CDR2 reads SYGVKD. The CDR3 runs 14 residues. The V gene end was trimmed by 8 bases and the J gene end by 4 bases; junction bases not matched to a gene: 9. The DNA of the CDR3 is TGTGCCATCGGGGAAGCGGGAGGTTTGTACGAGCAGTACTTC. Its translation is CAIGEAGGLYEQYF.

Here the CDR3 reads CAITGTGAYNEQFF. CDR3 DNA sequence: TGTGCCATAACCGGGACAGGAGCTTACAATGAGCAGTTCTTC. The genes are TRBV2 and TRBJ2-1, with 8 positions matching TRBD1. V trimming: 10 bases; J trimming: 4 bases; junction bases outside the gene matches: 9. The germline gives CDR1 SNHLY, CDR2 FYNNEI. This CDR3 region has 14 residues.

The chain joins TRBV23-1 to TRBJ1-5, with a possible D match to TRBD1 (5 bases). TRBV23-1 is an ORF for which the function is uncertain. The V end was cut by 2 bases, the J end by 0 bases, with 8 bases between. This CDR3 region has 15 residues. The CDR3 region has the DNA TGCGCCAGCAGTCAACAGGGTCGTAGCAATCAGCCCCAGCATTTT. This translates into CASSQQGRSNQPQHF.

The rearrangement links TRBV7-2 to TRBJ1-1, with D perhaps matching TRBD1 (6 bases). With 5 bases removed from V and 10 bases from J, the gap between germline ends came to 17 bases. Per the germline V gene, CDR1 is SGHTA and CDR2 is FQGNSA. The CDR3 has 13 amino acids. The CDR3 loop is CASSGEGTRRAFF. In DNA form, the CDR3 reads TGTGCCAGCAGCGGAGAGGGGACAAGGAGAGCTTTCTTT.

V is TRBV11-3 and J is TRBJ2-7; tentative D call: TRBD2 (5 bases). Germline V lookup: CDR1 SGHNT, CDR2 YENEEA. Trimming cost V 0 bases and J 3 bases, with 6 bases left between them. CDR3 length: 13 residues. This chain's CDR3 is CASSLDRDYEQYF. The CDR3 bases are TGTGCCAGCAGCTTAGATCGGGACTACGAGCAGTACTTC.

The chain carries TRBV27 and TRBJ1-1, with no clear D. Germline V gives CDR1 MNHEY, CDR2 SMNVEV (reference sequence). Trimming stripped 6 bases from V and 1 base from J, with 9 bases between. There are 13 residues in the CDR3. The CDR3 region has the DNA TGTGCCAGCAGCACCCGACAGAACACTGAAGCTTTCTTT. Protein sequence: CASSTRQNTEAFF.

The V call is TRBV10-3, the J call TRBJ1-2, with a weak D call TRBD1 (5 bases). The germline gives CDR1 ENHRY, CDR2 SYGVKD. Trimming shortened V by 2 bases and J by 3 bases, and 10 bases separated the two germline ends. This CDR3 region has 14 residues. The CDR3 sequence is CAISETGGDYGYTF. The CDR3, as DNA: TGTGCCATCAGTGAGACAGGAGGGGACTATGGCTACACCTTC.

This sequence joins TRBV18 and TRBJ2-7; TRBD1 agrees at 8 bases. CDR3 length: 13 residues. J was trimmed by 3 bases and V by 6 bases; bases with no gene match: 4. Germline V gene data show CDR1 as KGHSH and CDR2 as LQKENI. DNA of the CDR3: TGTGCCAGCTCCCCGGGACAGGTCTACGAGCAGTACTTC. It is translated as CASSPGQVYEQYF. Full variable domain (remainder filled in from reference TRBV18 and TRBJ2-7): NAGVMQNPRHLVRRRGQEARLRCSPMKGHSHVYWYRQLPEEGLKFMVYLQKENIIDESGMPKERFSAEFPKEGPSILRIQQVVRGDSAAYFCASSPGQVYEQYFGPGTRLTVT.

This clone occurred a few times. The rearrangement links TRBV29-1 to TRBJ2-7, with 10 bases lining up with TRBD2. V trimming: 4 bases; J trimming: 6 bases; junction bases outside the gene matches: 12. From germline, CDR1 is SQVTM and CDR2 ANQGSEA. The CDR3 spans 15 residues. The CDR3 reads CSVGGKLAGGAEQYF. CDR3 sequence (DNA): TGCAGCGTTGGGGGGAAGTTAGCGGGGGGTGCCGAGCAGTACTTC.

The chain employs TRBV11-2 and TRBJ2-3, with 8 bases lining up with TRBD2. V trimming: 5 bases; J trimming: 0 bases; junction bases outside the gene matches: 10. The germline V gene has CDR1 SGHAT and CDR2 FQNNGV. The CDR3 runs to 17 residues. CDR3 amino acids: CASSPRVAGTSTDTQYF. CDR3 bases: TGTGCCAGCAGCCCCCGGGTAGCGGGGACTAGCACAGATACGCAGTATTTT.

Comment on this clone: As the CDR3 is not closed by the conserved phenylalanine or tryptophan, this likely results from a read error. The V call is TRBV18, the J call TRBJ1-2, with TRBD1 matching 8 bases. The CDR3 is 15 residues long. Losses at the gene ends were 3 bases for V and 4 bases for J; bases not matched to a gene: 7. Germline-derived CDR1 and CDR2 are KGHSH and LQKENI. The chain's CDR3 is CASSPTKTGGYGYTL. The CDR3 DNA follows: TGTGCCAGCTCACCGACAAAAACAGGGGGCTATGGCTACACCCTC.

This chain links TRBV6-5 with TRBJ1-1; weak D call: TRBD1 (6 bases). Germline lookup yields CDR1 MNHEY and CDR2 SVGAGI. This CDR3 is 16 amino acids long. V was pared by 2 bases and J by 0 bases, with 13 bases between. CDR3 sequence (DNA): TGTGCCAGCAGTTACCAGGGGCGTTCAATGAACACTGAAGCTTTCTTT. It codes for CASSYQGRSMNTEAFF.

The CDR3, as DNA: TGCGCCAGTGGGATCTCGGGGGGAGAAGAGACCCAGTACTTC. It encodes CASGISGGEETQYF. The chain carries TRBV5-1 and TRBJ2-5; 7 nucleotides align to TRBD2. V trimming: 8 bases; J trimming: 3 bases; junction bases outside the gene matches: 10. CDR1 is SGHRS, CDR2 YFSETQ, per germline. The CDR3 runs to 14 residues.

The genes are TRBV7-3 and TRBJ1-5; a possible D gene is TRBD1 (6 bases). Germline CDR1 is SGHTA and CDR2 is FQGTGA. The ends were cut back, 1 base at V and 4 bases at J, with 14 bases in the middle. The CDR3 sequence is 16 residues long. The CDR3 bases are TGTGCCAGCAGCTTAAACCAAGGACAGCTGAATCAGCCCCAGCATTTT. This codes for CASSLNQGQLNQPQHF.

This clone was found once. The J gene is TRBJ2-3, the V gene TRBV6-5; a possible D gene is TRBD2 (6 bases). CDR1 and CDR2 (germline): MNHEY, SVGAGI. The CDR3 is made up of 14 amino acids. V dropped 0 bases and J dropped 3 bases, with 7 bases sitting between them. The CDR3 loop is CASSYSRETDTQYF. In DNA form, the CDR3 reads TGTGCCAGCAGTTACTCTCGGGAGACAGATACGCAGTATTTT.